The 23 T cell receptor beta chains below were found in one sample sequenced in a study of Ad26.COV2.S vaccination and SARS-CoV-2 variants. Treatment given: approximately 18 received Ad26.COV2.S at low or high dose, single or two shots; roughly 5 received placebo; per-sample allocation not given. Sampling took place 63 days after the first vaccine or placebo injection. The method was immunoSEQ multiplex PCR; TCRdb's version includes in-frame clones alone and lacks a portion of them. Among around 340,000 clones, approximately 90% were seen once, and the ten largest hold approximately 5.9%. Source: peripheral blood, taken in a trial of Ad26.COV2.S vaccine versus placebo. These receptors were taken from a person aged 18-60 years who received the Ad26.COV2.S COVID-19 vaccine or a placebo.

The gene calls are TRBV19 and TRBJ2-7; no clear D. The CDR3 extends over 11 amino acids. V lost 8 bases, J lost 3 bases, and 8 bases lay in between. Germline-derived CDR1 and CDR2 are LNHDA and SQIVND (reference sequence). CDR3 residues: CASGQIYEQYF. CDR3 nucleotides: TGTGCCAGTGGTCAGATCTACGAGCAGTACTTC.

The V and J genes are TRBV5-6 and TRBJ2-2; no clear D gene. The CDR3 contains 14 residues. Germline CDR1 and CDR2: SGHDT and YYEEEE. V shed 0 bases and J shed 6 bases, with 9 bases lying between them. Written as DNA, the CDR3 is TGTGCCAGCAGCTTGGTCTCTAGTGCCGGGGAGCTGTTTTTT. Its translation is CASSLVSSAGELFF.

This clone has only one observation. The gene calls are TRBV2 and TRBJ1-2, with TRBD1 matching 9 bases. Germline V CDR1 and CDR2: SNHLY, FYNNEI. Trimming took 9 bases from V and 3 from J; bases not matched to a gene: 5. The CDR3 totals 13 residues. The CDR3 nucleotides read TGTGCCAGTACAGGGGGCATTTACTATGGCTACACCTTC. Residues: CASTGGIYYGYTF.

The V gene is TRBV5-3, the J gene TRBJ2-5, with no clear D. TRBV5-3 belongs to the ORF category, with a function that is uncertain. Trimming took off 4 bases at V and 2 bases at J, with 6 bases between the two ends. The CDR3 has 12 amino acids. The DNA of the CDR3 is TGTGCCAGAAGCCCAACGCAAGAGACCCAGTACTTC. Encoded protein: CARSPTQETQYF.

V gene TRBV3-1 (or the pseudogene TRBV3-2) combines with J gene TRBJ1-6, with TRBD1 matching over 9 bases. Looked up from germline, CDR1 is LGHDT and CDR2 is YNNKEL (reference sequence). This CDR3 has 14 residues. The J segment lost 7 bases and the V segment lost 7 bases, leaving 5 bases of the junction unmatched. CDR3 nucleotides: TGTGCCAGCAATCGGGGGACAGGGAATTCACCCCTCCACTTT. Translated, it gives CASNRGTGNSPLHF.

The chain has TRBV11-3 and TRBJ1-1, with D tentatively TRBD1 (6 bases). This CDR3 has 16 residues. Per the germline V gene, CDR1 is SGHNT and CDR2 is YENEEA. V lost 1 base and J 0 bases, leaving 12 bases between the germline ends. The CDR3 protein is CASSLAPRGMNTEAFF. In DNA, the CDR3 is TGTGCCAGCAGCTTAGCCCCCAGGGGCATGAACACTGAAGCTTTCTTT.

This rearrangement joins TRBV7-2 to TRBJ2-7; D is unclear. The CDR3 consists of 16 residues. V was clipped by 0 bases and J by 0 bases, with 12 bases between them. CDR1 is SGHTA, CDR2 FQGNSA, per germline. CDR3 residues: CASSLAQTTSSYEQYF. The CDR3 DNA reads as TGTGCCAGCAGCTTAGCGCAGACCACGAGCTCCTACGAGCAGTACTTC.

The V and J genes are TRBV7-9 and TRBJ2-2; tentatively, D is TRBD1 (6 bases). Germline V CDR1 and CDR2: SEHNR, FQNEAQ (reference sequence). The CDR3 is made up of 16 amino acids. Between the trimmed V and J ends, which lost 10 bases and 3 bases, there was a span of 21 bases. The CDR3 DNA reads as TGTGCCACCTGGACAGACCTAAGCTTACACACCGGGGAGCTGTTTTTT. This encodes CATWTDLSLHTGELFF.

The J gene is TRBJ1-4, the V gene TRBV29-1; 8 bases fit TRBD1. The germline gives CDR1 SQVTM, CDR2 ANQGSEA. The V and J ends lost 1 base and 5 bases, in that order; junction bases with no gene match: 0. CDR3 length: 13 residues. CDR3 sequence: CSVEGTGNEKLFF. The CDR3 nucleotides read TGCAGCGTTGAAGGGACAGGGAATGAAAAACTGTTTTTT.

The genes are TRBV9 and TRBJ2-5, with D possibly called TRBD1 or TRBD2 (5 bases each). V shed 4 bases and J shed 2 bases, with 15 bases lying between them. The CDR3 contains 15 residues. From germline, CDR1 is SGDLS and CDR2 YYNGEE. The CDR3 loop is CASSLRGGGQETQYF. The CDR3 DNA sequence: TGTGCCAGCAGCCTCCGGGGTGGGGGACAAGAGACCCAGTACTTC.

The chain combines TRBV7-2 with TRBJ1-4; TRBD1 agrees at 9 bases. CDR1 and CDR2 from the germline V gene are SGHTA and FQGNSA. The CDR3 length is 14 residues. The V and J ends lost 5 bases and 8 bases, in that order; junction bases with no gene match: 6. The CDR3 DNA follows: TGTGCCAGCAGCGAACAGGGGGCGAGGGAAAAACTGTTTTTT. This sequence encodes CASSEQGAREKLFF.

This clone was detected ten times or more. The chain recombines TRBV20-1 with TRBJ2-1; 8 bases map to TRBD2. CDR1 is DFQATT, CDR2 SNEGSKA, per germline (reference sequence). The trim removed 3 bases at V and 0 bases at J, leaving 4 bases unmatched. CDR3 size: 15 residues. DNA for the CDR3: TGCAGTGCTAGTTGGCTAGCGGGCTCCTACAATGAGCAGTTCTTC. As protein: CSASWLAGSYNEQFF.

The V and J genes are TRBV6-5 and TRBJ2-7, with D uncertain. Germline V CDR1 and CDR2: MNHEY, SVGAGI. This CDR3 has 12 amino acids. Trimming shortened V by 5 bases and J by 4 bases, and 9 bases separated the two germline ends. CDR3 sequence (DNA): TGTGCCAGCAGTCGGATTGGGTACGAGCAGTACTTC. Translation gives CASSRIGYEQYF.

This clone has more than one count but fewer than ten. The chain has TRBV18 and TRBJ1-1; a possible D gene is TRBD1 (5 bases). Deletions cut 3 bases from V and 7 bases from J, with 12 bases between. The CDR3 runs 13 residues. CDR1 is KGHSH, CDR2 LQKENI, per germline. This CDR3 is CASSPAARGEAFF. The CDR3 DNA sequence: TGTGCCAGCTCACCGGCGGCGAGGGGTGAAGCTTTCTTT.

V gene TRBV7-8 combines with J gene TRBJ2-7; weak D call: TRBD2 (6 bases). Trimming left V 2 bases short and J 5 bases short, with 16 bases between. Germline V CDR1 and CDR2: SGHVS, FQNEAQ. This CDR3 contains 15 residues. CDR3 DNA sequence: TGTGCCAGCAGCTTACGCCCCCGCGCGGGAAACGAGCAGTACTTC. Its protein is CASSLRPRAGNEQYF.

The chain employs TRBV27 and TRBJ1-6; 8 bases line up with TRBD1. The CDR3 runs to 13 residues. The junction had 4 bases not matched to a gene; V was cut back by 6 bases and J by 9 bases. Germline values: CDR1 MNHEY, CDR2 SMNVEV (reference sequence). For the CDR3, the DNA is TGTGCCAGCAGCACAGGGGGAGGTTCACCCCTCCACTTT. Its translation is CASSTGGGSPLHF.

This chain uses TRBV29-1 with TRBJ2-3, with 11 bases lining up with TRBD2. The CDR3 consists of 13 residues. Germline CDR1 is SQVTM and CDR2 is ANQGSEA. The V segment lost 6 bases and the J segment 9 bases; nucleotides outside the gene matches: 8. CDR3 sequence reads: CSVRLAGSVTQYF. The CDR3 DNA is TGCAGCGTGAGACTAGCGGGGAGTGTGACGCAGTATTTT.

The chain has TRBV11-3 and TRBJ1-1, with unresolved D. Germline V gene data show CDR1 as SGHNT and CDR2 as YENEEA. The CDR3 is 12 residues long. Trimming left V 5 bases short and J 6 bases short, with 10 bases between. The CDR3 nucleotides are TGTGCCAGCAGCCTTTCAAACGCTGAAGCTTTCTTT. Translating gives CASSLSNAEAFF.

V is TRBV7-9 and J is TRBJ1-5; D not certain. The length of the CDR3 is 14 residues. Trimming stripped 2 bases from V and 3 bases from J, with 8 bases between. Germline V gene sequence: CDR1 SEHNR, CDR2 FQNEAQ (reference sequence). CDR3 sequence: CASSLMGNNQPQHF. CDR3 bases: TGTGCCAGCAGCTTAATGGGTAACAATCAGCCCCAGCATTTT.

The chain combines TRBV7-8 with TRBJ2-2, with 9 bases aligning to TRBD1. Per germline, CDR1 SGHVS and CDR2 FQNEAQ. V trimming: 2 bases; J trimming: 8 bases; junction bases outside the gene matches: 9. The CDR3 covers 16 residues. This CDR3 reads CASSLRPGQGTGELFF. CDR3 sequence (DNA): TGTGCCAGCAGCTTACGACCGGGACAGGGCACGGGGGAGCTGTTTTTT.

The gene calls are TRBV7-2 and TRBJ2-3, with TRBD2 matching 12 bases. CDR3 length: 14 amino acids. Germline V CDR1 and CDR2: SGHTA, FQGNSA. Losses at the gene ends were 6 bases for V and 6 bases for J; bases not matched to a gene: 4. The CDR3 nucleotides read TGTGCCAGCAGGTCTAGCGGGGGGGCGGATACGCAGTATTTT. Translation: CASRSSGGADTQYF.

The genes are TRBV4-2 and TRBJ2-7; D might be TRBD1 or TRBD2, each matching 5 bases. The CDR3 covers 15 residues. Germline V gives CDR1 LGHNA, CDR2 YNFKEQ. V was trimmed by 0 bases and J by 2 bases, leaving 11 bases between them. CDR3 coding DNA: TGTGCCAGCAGCCAAGAACCGGGGCGGGCCTACGAGCAGTACTTC. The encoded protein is CASSQEPGRAYEQYF.

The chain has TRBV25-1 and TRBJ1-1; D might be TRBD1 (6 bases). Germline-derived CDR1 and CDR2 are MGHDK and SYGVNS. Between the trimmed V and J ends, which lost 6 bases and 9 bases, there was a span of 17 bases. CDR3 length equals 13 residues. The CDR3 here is CASSPQPQGKAFF. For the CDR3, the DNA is TGTGCCAGCAGCCCCCAGCCCCAGGGGAAAGCTTTCTTT.